The T cell receptor (beta chain) described here comes from a study of shared clonotypes between healthy human individuals. Whole-study results and caveats: When naive CD4 clonotypes were compared across a handful of donors, approximately 4.9% were shared. Genetic and exposure-history diversity was limited by the small donor number.

Trimming shortened V by 1 base and J by 3 bases, and 7 bases separated the two germline ends. This CDR3 spans 13 amino acids. CDR1 is LGHNA and CDR2 is YNFKEQ in the germline V gene. Turning to this clone: Its antigen remains unidentified. Other DNA sequences from this sample encode an identical CDR3 as well.

Method: immunoSEQ multiplex PCR; TCRdb's copy keeps in-frame clones and lacks some. The repertoire consists of some 2,400,000 clones, with approximately 96% occurring once and the leading ten covering around 0.13%. Sequencing was performed on naive CD4+ T cells sorted from blood. Subset denoted: CD45RA+ positively selected. The TCR was taken from a young man in good health. J is TRBJ2-7 and V is TRBV4-2; D is undetermined. The CDR3 DNA reads as TGTGCCAGCAGCCAAGGCACCGACTACGAGCAGTACTTC. Its protein product is CASSQGTDYEQYF.